These 17 T cell receptor beta chains share one sample of origin, sequenced in a study of shared clonotypes between healthy human individuals. Profiled with immunoSEQ multiplex PCR; TCRdb holds only in-frame clones, not every one. Of a few million clones in the sample, 92% were seen once. Input material: naive CD4+ T cells from PBMCs. As to subset: CD45RA+ positively selected. The receptors were gathered from a man younger than 35 in good health. Some clones in this sample may be carry-over from other donors' samples.

Concerning this clone: Other DNA variants within this sample encode the same CDR3. The chain employs TRBV30 and TRBJ1-1; D gene ambiguous. The CDR3 totals 12 residues. CDR1 and CDR2 from the germline V gene are GTSNPN and SVGIG (reference sequence). The V end lost 2 bases, the J end lost 0 bases, and 4 bases lay between the germline ends. DNA of the CDR3: TGTGCCTGGAGTCCGCTGAACACTGAAGCTTTCTTT. Translating gives CAWSPLNTEAFF.

This chain uses TRBV28 with TRBJ2-1; 13 bases are a match to TRBD2. The CDR3 contains 13 residues. J gave up 15 bases and V 6 bases, and 8 bases lay outside the gene matches. Looked up from germline, CDR1 is MDHEN and CDR2 is SYDVKM. The CDR3 loop is CASSPTSGRARFF. DNA for the CDR3: TGTGCCAGCAGCCCAACTAGCGGGAGGGCCAGGTTCTTC.

The chain has TRBV7-2 and TRBJ1-1; 8 bases fit TRBD1. There are 13 residues in the CDR3. Per germline, CDR1 SGHTA and CDR2 FQGNSA. The V segment lost 6 bases and the J segment 3 bases; nucleotides outside the gene matches: 3. The CDR3 sequence is CASSSDRDTEAFF. The DNA for the CDR3 is TGTGCCAGCAGTTCGGACAGGGACACTGAAGCTTTCTTT.

The chain combines TRBV9 with TRBJ2-1; D may match TRBD1 or TRBD2 (5 bases each). Deletions cut 2 bases from V and 4 bases from J, with 13 bases between. This CDR3 region has 15 residues. The V gene's germline CDR1 is SGDLS and CDR2 YYNGEE. The CDR3 spells CASSVSQGVYNEQFF. The CDR3 region has the DNA TGTGCCAGCAGCGTGAGTCAGGGAGTATACAATGAGCAGTTCTTC.

With regard to this clone: Distinct nucleotide sequences in the sample also encode this CDR3. The V gene is TRBV18, the J gene TRBJ1-5; weak D call: TRBD1 (5 bases). V was shortened by 2 bases and J by 5 bases, with 10 bases between the two germline ends. Looked up from germline, CDR1 is KGHSH and CDR2 is LQKENI. This CDR3 spans 14 amino acids. The CDR3, as DNA: TGTGCCAGCTCACCATTGGGGGGGGATCAGCCCCAGCATTTT. Translated: CASSPLGGDQPQHF.

This chain joins TRBV6-6 and TRBJ2-1; no reliable D call. This CDR3 region has 15 residues. The germline CDR1 and CDR2 sequences are MNHNY and SVGAGI (reference sequence). Trimming cost V 0 bases and J 0 bases, with 6 bases left between them. Written as DNA, the CDR3 is TGTGCCAGCAGTTACTCGGTCAACTCCTACAATGAGCAGTTCTTC. It encodes CASSYSVNSYNEQFF.

V and J are TRBV5-4 and TRBJ2-1; no clear D gene. Trimming took 6 bases from V and 6 from J, leaving 10 bases between them. CDR3 length: 12 amino acids. In germline, CDR1 is SGHNT, CDR2 YYREEE (reference sequence). Written as DNA, the CDR3 is TGTGCCAGCACCCCAAGTGGCAATGAGCAGTTCTTC. It yields the protein CASTPSGNEQFF.

This clone appeared once. V and J are TRBV28 and TRBJ1-3; D gene ambiguous. Trimming shortened V by 2 bases and J by 4 bases, and 9 bases separated the two germline ends. Per the germline V gene, CDR1 is MDHEN and CDR2 is SYDVKM. The CDR3 is 14 amino acids. For the CDR3, the DNA is TGTGCCAGCAGTTTAGCACAGTTAGGAAACACCATATATTTT. This gives the protein CASSLAQLGNTIYF. Full variable domain (remainder filled in from reference TRBV28 and TRBJ1-3): DVKVTQSSRYLVKRTGEKVFLECVQDMDHENMFWYRQDPGLGLRLIYFSYDVKMKEKGDIPEGYSVSREKKERFSLILESASTNQTSMYLCASSLAQLGNTIYFGEGSWLTVV.

Only one count was recorded for this clone. The chain is built from TRBV7-9 and TRBJ2-7, with 10 bases aligning to TRBD2. The V gene's germline CDR1 is SEHNR and CDR2 FQNEAQ (reference sequence). Trimming took 6 bases from V and 1 from J; bases not matched to a gene: 15. The CDR3 contains 18 residues. CDR3 nucleotides: TGTGCCAGCAGGGGGGCCTGGACCGGACTAGCGGCTTCCTACGAGCAGTACTTC. Protein: CASRGAWTGLAASYEQYF.

This clone occurred once. The chain couples TRBV7-8 to TRBJ2-3; D is possibly TRBD2 (6 bases). This CDR3 has 13 amino acids. The ends were cut back, 5 bases at V and 14 bases at J, with 20 bases in the middle. The germline V gene encodes CDR1 SGHVS and CDR2 FQNEAQ. This CDR3 reads CASSPRRRGPLYF. DNA of the CDR3: TGTGCCAGCAGCCCGAGAAGGAGGGGCCCCCTGTATTTT.

This rearrangement joins TRBV7-9 to TRBJ1-2; D gene unclear. This CDR3 spans 13 amino acids. Trimming cost V 1 base and J 8 bases, with 11 bases left between them. Germline V gives CDR1 SEHNR, CDR2 FQNEAQ (reference sequence). CDR3 residues: CASSLVPYGGYTF. The CDR3, as DNA: TGTGCCAGCAGCTTAGTGCCATACGGAGGCTACACCTTC. The whole variable domain, filled in from reference TRBV7-9 and TRBJ1-2, reads DTGVSQNPRHKITKRGQNVTFRCDPISEHNRLYWYRQTLGQGPEFLTYFQNEAQLEKSRLLSDRFSAERPKGSFSTLEIQRTEQGDSAMYLCASSLVPYGGYTFGSGTRLTVV.

This clone was observed once. The chain couples TRBV6-5 to TRBJ2-1; 12 nucleotides match TRBD2. This CDR3 is built from 16 residues. Germline CDR1 reads MNHEY; CDR2 reads SVGAGI. With 2 bases clipped from V and 4 bases from J, the junction kept 3 bases outside the gene matches. The CDR3 loop is CASSYGLAGIYNEQFF. The CDR3 DNA is TGTGCCAGCAGTTACGGACTAGCGGGAATTTACAATGAGCAGTTCTTC.

The chain couples TRBV6-5 to TRBJ2-3; D is unclear. Germline lookup yields CDR1 MNHEY and CDR2 SVGAGI. Trimming took off 7 bases at V and 2 bases at J, with 7 bases between the two ends. The CDR3 runs 12 residues. In nucleotides, the CDR3 is TGTGCCAGCAAACCGGACACAGATACGCAGTATTTT. Translation gives CASKPDTDTQYF.

This clone was detected once. This chain connects TRBV7-3 to TRBJ2-7; 12 bases line up with TRBD1. The CDR3 extends over 18 amino acids. Unmatched junction bases numbered 11, after V lost 1 base and J lost 4 bases. Germline V CDR1 and CDR2: SGHTA, FQGTGA. This CDR3 reads CASSLRGTGGEEGYEQYF. In DNA, the CDR3 is TGTGCCAGCAGCTTAAGAGGGACAGGGGGCGAGGAAGGTTACGAGCAGTACTTC.

The chain combines TRBV7-9 with TRBJ2-1; 10 positions match TRBD2. J lost 9 bases, V lost 0 bases, and 5 bases had no gene match. Per the germline V gene, CDR1 is SEHNR and CDR2 is FQNEAQ (reference sequence). The CDR3 consists of 15 residues. CDR3 residues: CASSLASGRKGEQFF. The CDR3 DNA follows: TGTGCCAGCAGCTTAGCTAGCGGGAGGAAGGGTGAGCAGTTCTTC. The entire variable domain, with the rest obtained from reference TRBV7-9 and TRBJ2-1, is as follows: DTGVSQNPRHKITKRGQNVTFRCDPISEHNRLYWYRQTLGQGPEFLTYFQNEAQLEKSRLLSDRFSAERPKGSFSTLEIQRTEQGDSAMYLCASSLASGRKGEQFFGPGTRLTVL.

Regarding this clone: Other DNA sequences of this sample code for an identical CDR3. The CDR3 nucleotides are TGTGGGACAGGGGGCAATCAGCCCCAGCATTTT. Protein product: CGTGGNQPQHF. V is TRBV28 and J is TRBJ1-5, with 9 bases lining up with TRBD1. The CDR3 length is 11 residues. Germline V CDR1 and CDR2: MDHEN, SYDVKM.

In regard to this clone: The same CDR3 arises from other DNA sequences in this sample as well. The gene calls are TRBV28 and TRBJ2-7; possibly TRBD2 for D (5 bases). V lost 3 bases, J lost 1 base, and 10 bases lay in between. Germline V gene data show CDR1 as MDHEN and CDR2 as SYDVKM. CDR3 length: 14 residues. The CDR3 nucleotides are TGTGCCAGCAGTTTCAGCGGTGAGTCCTACGAGCAGTACTTC. Translated: CASSFSGESYEQYF.